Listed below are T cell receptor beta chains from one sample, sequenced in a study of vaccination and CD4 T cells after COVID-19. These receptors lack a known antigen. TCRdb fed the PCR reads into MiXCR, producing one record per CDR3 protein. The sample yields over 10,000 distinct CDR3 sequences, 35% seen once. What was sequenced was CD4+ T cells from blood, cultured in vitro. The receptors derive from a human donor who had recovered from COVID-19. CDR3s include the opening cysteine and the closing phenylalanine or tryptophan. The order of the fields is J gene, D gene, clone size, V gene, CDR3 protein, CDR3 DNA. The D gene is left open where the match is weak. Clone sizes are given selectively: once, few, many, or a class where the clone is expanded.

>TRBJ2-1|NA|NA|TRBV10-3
CAIGSGQSSYNEQFF
TGTGCCATCGGGTCTGGGCAGAGCTCCTACAATGAGCAGTTCTTC
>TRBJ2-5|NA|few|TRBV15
CATSRGATARTWTQYF
TGTGCCACCAGCAGAGGGGCCACAGCTCGGACCTGGACCCAGTACTTC
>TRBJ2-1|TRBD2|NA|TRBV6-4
CASSDYRLAGARARSHEQFF
TGTGCCAGCAGTGACTACAGACTAGCGGGAGCTAGGGCCCGGTCTCATGAGCAGTTCTTC
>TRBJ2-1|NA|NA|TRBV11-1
CASTSEAGHSYNEQFF
TGTGCCAGCACCTCGGAGGCGGGCCACTCCTACAATGAGCAGTTCTTC
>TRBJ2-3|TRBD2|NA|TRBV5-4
CASSLTSGLATDTQYF
TGTGCCAGCAGCCTGACCTCAGGACTAGCGACAGATACGCAGTATTTT
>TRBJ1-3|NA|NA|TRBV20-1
CSAKGDHSGNTIYF
TGCAGTGCTAAAGGTGACCACTCTGGAAACACCATATATTTT
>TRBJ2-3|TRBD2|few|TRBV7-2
CASSLVLAGGPSTDTQYF
TGTGCCAGCAGCTTAGTCCTAGCGGGAGGGCCGAGCACAGATACGCAGTATTTT
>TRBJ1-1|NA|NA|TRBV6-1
CASSEGRSEAFF
TGTGCCAGCAGTGAGGGGAGATCTGAAGCTTTCTTT
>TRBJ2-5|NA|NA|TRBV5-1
CASSAPQGTETQYF
TGCGCCAGCAGCGCCCCTCAGGGTACAGAGACCCAGTACTTC
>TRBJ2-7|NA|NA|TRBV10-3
CAISPSGTSYEQYF
TGTGCCATCAGTCCGAGCGGTACTTCCTACGAGCAGTACTTC
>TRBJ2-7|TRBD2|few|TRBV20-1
CSARTAGGSATIPYEQYF
TGCAGTGCTAGAACGGCGGGGGGCTCGGCGACAATCCCCTACGAGCAGTACTTC
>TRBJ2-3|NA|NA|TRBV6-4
CASSGGGPTDTQYF
TGTGCCAGCAGTGGAGGCGGGCCCACAGATACGCAGTATTTT
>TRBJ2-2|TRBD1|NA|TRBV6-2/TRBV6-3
CASSPGTATGELFF
TGTGCCAGCAGTCCCGGGACAGCCACCGGGGAGCTGTTTTTT
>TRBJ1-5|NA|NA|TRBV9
CASSSWGNQPQHF
TGTGCCAGCAGCTCGTGGGGTAATCAGCCCCAGCATTTT
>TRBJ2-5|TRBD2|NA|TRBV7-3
CASSSLAGRTQYF
TGTGCCAGCAGCTCCTTAGCGGGACGGACCCAGTACTTC
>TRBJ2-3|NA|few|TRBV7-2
CASSLGPLDTQYF
TGTGCCAGCAGCCTCGGACCGTTAGATACGCAGTATTTT
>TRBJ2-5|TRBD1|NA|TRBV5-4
CASSRQGARWQETQYF
TGTGCCAGCAGCAGACAGGGGGCCAGGTGGCAAGAGACCCAGTACTTC
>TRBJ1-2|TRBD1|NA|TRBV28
CASVVGGTGIFRHGYTF
TGTGCCAGCGTCGTGGGTGGGACAGGGATTTTCCGACATGGCTACACCTTC
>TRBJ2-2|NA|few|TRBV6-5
CASSYGAYTFNTGELFF
TGTGCCAGCAGTTACGGCGCATACACTTTTAACACCGGGGAGCTGTTTTTT
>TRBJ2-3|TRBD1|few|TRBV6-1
CASKPTGDSTDTQYF
TGTGCCAGCAAACCTACAGGGGATAGCACAGATACGCAGTATTTT
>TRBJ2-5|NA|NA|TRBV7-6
CASSRSGQFQETQYF
TGTGCCAGCAGTAGGTCGGGACAATTCCAAGAGACCCAGTACTTC
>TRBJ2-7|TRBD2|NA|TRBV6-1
CASSTGTSGYQYF
TGTGCCAGCAGTACTGGGACTAGCGGTTACCAGTACTTC
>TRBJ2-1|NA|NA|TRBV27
CASSSHGSQGPNEQFF
TGTGCCAGCAGTTCGCATGGATCACAGGGTCCAAATGAGCAGTTCTTC
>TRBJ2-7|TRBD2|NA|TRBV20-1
CSARDVRTRFIYEQYF
TGCAGTGCTAGAGACGTGAGGACTAGATTTATCTACGAGCAGTACTTC
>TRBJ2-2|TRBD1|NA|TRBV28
CASSSINRDRVFTGELFF
TGTGCCAGCAGTTCTATTAACCGGGACAGGGTTTTCACCGGGGAGCTGTTTTTT
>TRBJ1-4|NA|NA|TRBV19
CASSATGNIEKLFF
TGTGCCAGTAGTGCGACAGGCAACATTGAAAAACTGTTTTTT
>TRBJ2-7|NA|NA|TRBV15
CATSRDLGQSYEQYF
TGTGCCACCAGCAGAGATCTGGGCCAGTCCTACGAGCAGTACTTC
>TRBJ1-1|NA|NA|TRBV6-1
CASSGRHYGRGGTEAFF
TGTGCCAGCAGTGGACGCCATTATGGGCGGGGTGGTACTGAAGCTTTCTTT
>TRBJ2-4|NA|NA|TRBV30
CAWALKNIQYF
TGTGCCTGGGCCCTCAAAAACATTCAGTACTTC
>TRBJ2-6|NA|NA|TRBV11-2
CANGGSGANVLTF
TGTGCCAACGGGGGTTCTGGGGCCAACGTCCTGACTTTC
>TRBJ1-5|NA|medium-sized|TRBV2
CASNGGSNQPQHF
TGTGCCAGCAATGGGGGTAGCAATCAGCCCCAGCATTTT
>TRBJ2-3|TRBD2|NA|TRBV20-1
CSARGYLAGDTSRTDTQYF
TGCAGTGCTAGAGGTTATCTAGCGGGAGACACCTCGCGCACAGATACGCAGTATTTT
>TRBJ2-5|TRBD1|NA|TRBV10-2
CASSELGRGSQGETQYF
TGCGCCAGCAGTGAGTTGGGCAGGGGGTCACAGGGAGAGACCCAGTACTTC
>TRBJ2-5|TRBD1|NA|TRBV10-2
CASSRDRGQQETQYF
TGCGCCAGCAGTCGGGACAGGGGTCAACAAGAGACCCAGTACTTC
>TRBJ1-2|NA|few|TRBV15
CATSSGGGYGYTF
TGTGCCACCAGCAGCGGTGGGGGCTATGGCTACACCTTC
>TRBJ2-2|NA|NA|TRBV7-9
CASSLARNFKNTGELFF
TGTGCCAGCAGCTTAGCGCGAAATTTCAAGAACACCGGGGAGCTGTTTTTT
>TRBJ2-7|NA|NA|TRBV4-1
CASSQPNSGRNYEQYF
TGCGCCAGCAGCCAACCGAATAGCGGAAGGAACTACGAGCAGTACTTC
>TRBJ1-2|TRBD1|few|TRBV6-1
CASSEGQFPGYTF
TGTGCCAGCAGTGAGGGACAGTTCCCAGGCTACACCTTC
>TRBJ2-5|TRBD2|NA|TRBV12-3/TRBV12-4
CASSLADQETQYF
TGTGCCAGCAGTCTAGCGGACCAAGAGACCCAGTACTTC
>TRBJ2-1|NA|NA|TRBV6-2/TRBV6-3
CASSLAGPYNEQFF
TGTGCCAGCAGTTTGGCGGGTCCTTACAATGAGCAGTTCTTC
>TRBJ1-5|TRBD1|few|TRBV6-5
CASSYSDRDNQPQHF
TGTGCCAGCAGTTACTCAGACAGGGACAATCAGCCCCAGCATTTT
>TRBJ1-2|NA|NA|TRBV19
CASSRGRDLGYTF
TGTGCCAGTAGCCGCGGGAGGGACCTTGGCTACACCTTC
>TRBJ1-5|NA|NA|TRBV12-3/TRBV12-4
CASSPGRPHQPQHF
TGTGCCAGCAGTCCGGGACGGCCTCATCAGCCCCAGCATTTT
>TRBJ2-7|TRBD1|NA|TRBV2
CASSVDRAAYEQYF
TGTGCCAGCAGTGTAGACAGGGCCGCGTACGAGCAGTACTTC
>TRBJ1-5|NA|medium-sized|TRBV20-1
CSARGMGGKDQPQHF
TGCAGTGCTAGAGGGATGGGGGGGAAGGATCAGCCCCAGCATTTT
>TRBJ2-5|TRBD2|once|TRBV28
CASSPLTGTSGRIKTQYF
TGTGCCAGCAGCCCCCTTACCGGGACTAGCGGGAGGATCAAGACCCAGTACTTC
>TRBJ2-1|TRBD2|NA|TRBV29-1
CSGGRLSSYNEQFF
TGCAGCGGCGGGAGGTTGAGCTCCTACAATGAGCAGTTCTTC
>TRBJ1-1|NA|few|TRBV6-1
CASSRLMNTEAFF
TGTGCCAGCAGTAGACTCATGAACACTGAAGCTTTCTTT
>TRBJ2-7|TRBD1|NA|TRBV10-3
CAISVGRGIYEQYF
TGTGCCATCAGTGTGGGCAGGGGGATATACGAGCAGTACTTC
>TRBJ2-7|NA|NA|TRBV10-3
CAIKGVVGEQYF
TGTGCCATCAAAGGGGTGGTCGGCGAGCAGTACTTC
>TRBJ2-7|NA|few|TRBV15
CATSRDARAYEQYF
TGTGCCACCAGCAGAGATGCCCGGGCCTACGAGCAGTACTTC
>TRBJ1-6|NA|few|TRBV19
CASSISGTLDNSPLHF
TGTGCCAGTAGTATATCAGGGACACTCGATAATTCACCCCTCCACTTT
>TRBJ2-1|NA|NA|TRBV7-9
CASSLVGSSYNEQFF
TGTGCCAGCAGCTTAGTGGGGAGCTCCTACAATGAGCAGTTCTTC
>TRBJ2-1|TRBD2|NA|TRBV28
CASRREEVEQFF
TGTGCCAGCAGACGGGAGGAAGTTGAGCAGTTCTTC
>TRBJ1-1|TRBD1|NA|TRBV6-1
CASSVRQGSTEAFF
TGTGCCAGCAGTGTCCGACAGGGGAGCACTGAAGCTTTCTTT
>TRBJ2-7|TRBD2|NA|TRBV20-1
CSASLVQTSGRGEQYF
TGCAGTGCTAGTTTGGTCCAGACTAGCGGGAGGGGCGAGCAGTACTTC
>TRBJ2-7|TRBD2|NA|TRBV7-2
CASSLGLAGGNEQYF
TGTGCCAGCAGCTTAGGACTAGCGGGAGGGAACGAGCAGTACTTC
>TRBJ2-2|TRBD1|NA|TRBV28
CASRDRTGGTGELFF
TGTGCCAGCAGAGATAGGACAGGGGGTACCGGGGAGCTGTTTTTT
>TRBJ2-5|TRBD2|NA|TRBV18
CASSPRASGQETQYF
TGTGCCAGCTCACCCAGGGCTAGCGGCCAAGAGACCCAGTACTTC